This T cell receptor (beta chain) was identified during a study of T cell responses to AZD1222 COVID-19 vaccine. The study pooled second doses at about 4 or about 12 weeks. The repertoire was sequenced with immunoSEQ multiplex PCR; TCRdb's copy has only in-frame clones and lacks some. The data contain 95,000 to 150,000 clones, around 92% of them singletons. This CDR3 comprises 15 residues. V was clipped by 0 bases and J by 6 bases, with 12 bases between them. CDR1 is MGHRA, CDR2 YSYEKL, per germline. This TCR came from an adult who received the AZD1222 COVID-19 vaccine. The source material was peripheral blood, sampled 28 days after the second AZD1222 dose. The chain uses TRBV4-1 and TRBJ1-5; possible D gene TRBD1, 5 bases. The CDR3 region is CASSQEFQGGQPQHF. The CDR3 region has the DNA TGCGCCAGCAGCCAAGAGTTCCAGGGCGGTCAGCCCCAGCATTTT.